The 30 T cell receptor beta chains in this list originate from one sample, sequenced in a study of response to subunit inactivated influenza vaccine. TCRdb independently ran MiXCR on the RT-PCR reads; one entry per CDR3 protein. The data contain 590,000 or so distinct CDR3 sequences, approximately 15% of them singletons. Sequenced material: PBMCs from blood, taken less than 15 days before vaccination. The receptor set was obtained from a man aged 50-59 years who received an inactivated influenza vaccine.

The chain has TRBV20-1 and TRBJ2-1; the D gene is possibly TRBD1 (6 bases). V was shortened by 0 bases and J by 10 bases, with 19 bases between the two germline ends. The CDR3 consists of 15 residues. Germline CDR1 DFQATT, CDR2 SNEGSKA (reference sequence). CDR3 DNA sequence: TGCAGTGCTAGAGATAGTCGGGATTCGAGGGGGGAGCAGTTCTTC. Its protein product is CSARDSRDSRGEQFF.

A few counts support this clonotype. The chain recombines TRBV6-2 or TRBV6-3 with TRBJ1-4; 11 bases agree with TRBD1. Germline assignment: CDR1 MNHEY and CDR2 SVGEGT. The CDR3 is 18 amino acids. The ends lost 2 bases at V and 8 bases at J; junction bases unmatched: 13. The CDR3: CASSYTLAQGQGEEKLFF. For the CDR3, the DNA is TGTGCCAGCAGTTACACCCTCGCCCAGGGACAGGGGGAAGAAAAACTGTTTTTT.

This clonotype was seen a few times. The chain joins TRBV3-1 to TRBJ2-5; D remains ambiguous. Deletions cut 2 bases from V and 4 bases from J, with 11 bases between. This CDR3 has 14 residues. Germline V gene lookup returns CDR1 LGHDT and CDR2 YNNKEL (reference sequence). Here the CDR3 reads CASSQPASPETQYF. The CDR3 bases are TGTGCCAGCAGCCAACCGGCCAGTCCAGAGACCCAGTACTTC.

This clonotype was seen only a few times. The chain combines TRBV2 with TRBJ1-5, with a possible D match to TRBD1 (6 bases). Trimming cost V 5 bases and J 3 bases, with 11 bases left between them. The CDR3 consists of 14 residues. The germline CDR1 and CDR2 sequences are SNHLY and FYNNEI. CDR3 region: CASSPDRTNQPQHF. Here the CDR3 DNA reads TGTGCCAGCAGTCCTGACAGGACCAATCAGCCCCAGCATTTT.

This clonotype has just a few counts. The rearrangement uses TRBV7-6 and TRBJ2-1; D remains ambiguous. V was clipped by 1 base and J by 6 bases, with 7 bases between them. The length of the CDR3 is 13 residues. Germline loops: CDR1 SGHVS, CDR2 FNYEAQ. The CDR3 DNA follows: TGTGCCAGCAGCTTAGGGGGTTTCAATGAGCAGTTCTTC. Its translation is CASSLGGFNEQFF.

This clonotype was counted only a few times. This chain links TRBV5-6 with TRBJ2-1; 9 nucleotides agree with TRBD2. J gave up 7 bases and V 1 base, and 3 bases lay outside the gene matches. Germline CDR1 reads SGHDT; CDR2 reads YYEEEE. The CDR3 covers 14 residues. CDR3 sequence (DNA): TGTGCCAGCAGCTTGCCCACTAGCGGGAATGAGCAGTTCTTC. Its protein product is CASSLPTSGNEQFF.

The CDR3, as DNA: TGTGCCATCAGGGTCGCAGACAGGGGGAACACTGAAGCTTTCTTT. It specifies CAIRVADRGNTEAFF. The chain has TRBV10-3 and TRBJ1-1, with TRBD1 matching 8 bases. The length of the CDR3 is 15 residues. Germline CDR1 ENHRY, CDR2 SYGVKD. The V and J ends lost 6 bases and 1 base, in that order; junction bases with no gene match: 7.

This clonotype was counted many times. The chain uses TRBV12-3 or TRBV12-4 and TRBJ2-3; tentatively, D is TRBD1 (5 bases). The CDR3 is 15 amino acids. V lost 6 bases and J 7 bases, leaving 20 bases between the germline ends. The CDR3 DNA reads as TGTGCCAGCAGCTCCCAACAGGATTCCCGATATACGCAGTATTTT. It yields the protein CASSSQQDSRYTQYF.

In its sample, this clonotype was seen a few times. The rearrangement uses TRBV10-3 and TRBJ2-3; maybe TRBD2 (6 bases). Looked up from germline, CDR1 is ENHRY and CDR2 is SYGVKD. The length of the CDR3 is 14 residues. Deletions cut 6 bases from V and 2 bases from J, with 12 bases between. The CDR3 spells CAIRRDGNTDTQYF. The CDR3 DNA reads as TGTGCCATCAGGCGGGACGGTAACACAGATACGCAGTATTTT.

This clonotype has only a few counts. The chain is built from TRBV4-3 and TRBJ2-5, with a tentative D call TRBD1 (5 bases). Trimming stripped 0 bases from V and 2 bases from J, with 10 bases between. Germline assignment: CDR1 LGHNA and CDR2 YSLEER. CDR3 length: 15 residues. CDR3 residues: CASSQDRGPQETQYF. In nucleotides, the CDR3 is TGCGCCAGCAGCCAAGATAGGGGCCCACAAGAGACCCAGTACTTC.

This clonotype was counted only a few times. CDR3 region: CASSLLGQGISYGYTF. The CDR3 coding sequence is TGTGCCAGCAGTTTACTGGGACAGGGGATCTCCTATGGCTACACCTTC. The chain has TRBV28 and TRBJ1-2; 10 bases are a match to TRBD1. Germline CDR1 and CDR2: MDHEN and SYDVKM. V gave up 2 bases and J gave up 4 bases; unmatched junction bases: 7. CDR3 length: 16 amino acids.

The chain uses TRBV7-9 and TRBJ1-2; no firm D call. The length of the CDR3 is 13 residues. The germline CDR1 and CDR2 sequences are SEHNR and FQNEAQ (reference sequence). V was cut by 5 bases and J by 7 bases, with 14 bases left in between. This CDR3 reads CASSPQTRGGYTF. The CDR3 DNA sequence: TGTGCCAGCAGCCCCCAGACCAGAGGTGGCTACACCTTC.

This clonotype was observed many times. The CDR3 nucleotides are TGTGCCAGCAGTTTAGGGCTAGCGGGAACGATCAGCTCCTACGAGCAGTACTTC. Translated: CASSLGLAGTISSYEQYF. V is TRBV12-3 or TRBV12-4 and J is TRBJ2-7; 9 nucleotides agree with TRBD2. V shed 1 base, J shed 0 bases, and the junction held 10 bases outside the gene matches. This CDR3 is built from 18 residues.

The CDR3 nucleotides read TGCGCCAGCAGCAAGCGAACGGCAGCACAAGAGACCCAGTACTTC. It specifies CASSKRTAAQETQYF. The chain recombines TRBV4-3 with TRBJ2-5; D is unresolved. The CDR3 is 15 residues long. Germline values: CDR1 LGHNA, CDR2 YSLEER. Trimming took 5 bases from V and 2 from J, leaving 15 bases between them.

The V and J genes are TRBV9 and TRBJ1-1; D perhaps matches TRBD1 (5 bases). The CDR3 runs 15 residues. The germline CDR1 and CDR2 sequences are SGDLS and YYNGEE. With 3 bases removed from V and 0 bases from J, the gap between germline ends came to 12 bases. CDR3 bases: TGTGCCAGCAGCGCCGGCGGGGGGATGAACACTGAAGCTTTCTTT. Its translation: CASSAGGGMNTEAFF.

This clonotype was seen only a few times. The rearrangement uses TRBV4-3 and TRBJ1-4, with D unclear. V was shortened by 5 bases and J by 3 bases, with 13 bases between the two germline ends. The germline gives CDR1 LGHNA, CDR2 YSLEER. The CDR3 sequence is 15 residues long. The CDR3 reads CASSATPRANEKLFF. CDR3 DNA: TGCGCCAGCAGCGCGACCCCCCGGGCTAATGAAAAACTGTTTTTT.

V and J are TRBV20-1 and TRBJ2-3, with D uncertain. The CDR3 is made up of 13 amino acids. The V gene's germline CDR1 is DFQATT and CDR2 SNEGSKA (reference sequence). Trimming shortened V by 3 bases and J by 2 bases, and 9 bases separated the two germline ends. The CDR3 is CSASTGATDTQYF. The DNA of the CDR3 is TGCAGTGCTAGTACGGGCGCCACAGATACGCAGTATTTT.

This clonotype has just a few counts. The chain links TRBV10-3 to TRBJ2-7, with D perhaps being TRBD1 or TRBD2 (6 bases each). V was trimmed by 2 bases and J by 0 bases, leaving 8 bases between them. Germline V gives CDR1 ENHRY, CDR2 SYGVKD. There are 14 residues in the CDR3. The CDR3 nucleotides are TGTGCCATCAGTGAGAGGGGGGCCTCCTACGAGCAGTACTTC. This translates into CAISERGASYEQYF.

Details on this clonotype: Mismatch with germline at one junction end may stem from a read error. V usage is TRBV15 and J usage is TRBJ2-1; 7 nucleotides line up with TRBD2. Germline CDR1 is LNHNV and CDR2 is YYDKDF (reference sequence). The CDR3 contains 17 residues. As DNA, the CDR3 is TGTGTCACCAGCAATGCACGGGGGGTATCGATTTACAATGAGCAGTTCTTC. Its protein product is CVTSNARGVSIYNEQFF.

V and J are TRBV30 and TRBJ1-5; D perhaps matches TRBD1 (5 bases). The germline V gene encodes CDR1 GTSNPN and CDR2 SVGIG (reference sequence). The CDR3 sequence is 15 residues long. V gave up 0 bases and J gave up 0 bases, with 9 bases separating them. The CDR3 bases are TGTGCCTGGAGTGTCGGGGCAGCTAGCAATCAGCCCCAGCATTTT. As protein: CAWSVGAASNQPQHF.

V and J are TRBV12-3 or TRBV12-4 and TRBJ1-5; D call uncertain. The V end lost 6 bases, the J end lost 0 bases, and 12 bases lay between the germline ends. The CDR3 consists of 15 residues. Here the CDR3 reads CASRSDANSNQPQHF. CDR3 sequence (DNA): TGTGCCAGCAGATCGGACGCAAATAGCAATCAGCCCCAGCATTTT.

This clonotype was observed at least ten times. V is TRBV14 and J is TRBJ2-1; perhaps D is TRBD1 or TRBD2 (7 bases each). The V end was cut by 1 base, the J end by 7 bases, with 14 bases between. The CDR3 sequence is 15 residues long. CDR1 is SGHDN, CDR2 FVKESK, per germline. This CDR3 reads CASSQVRGGSNEQFF. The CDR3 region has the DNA TGTGCCAGCAGCCAAGTCAGGGGGGGCTCAAATGAGCAGTTCTTC.

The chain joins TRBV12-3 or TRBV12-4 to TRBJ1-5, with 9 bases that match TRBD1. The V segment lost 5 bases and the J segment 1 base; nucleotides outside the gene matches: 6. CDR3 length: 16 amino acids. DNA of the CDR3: TGTGCCAGCAGTCGTGGACAGGGGCGAAGCAATCAGCCCCAGCATTTT. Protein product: CASSRGQGRSNQPQHF.

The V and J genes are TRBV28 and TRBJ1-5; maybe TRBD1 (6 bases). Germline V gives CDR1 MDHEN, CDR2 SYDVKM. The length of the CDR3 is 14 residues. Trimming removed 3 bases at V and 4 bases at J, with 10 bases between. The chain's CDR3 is CASSFWQGNQPQHF. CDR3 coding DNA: TGTGCCAGCAGTTTTTGGCAGGGGAATCAGCCCCAGCATTTT.

The CDR3 DNA reads TGTGCCAGCAGTTTTCGCCTCCGAGATACGAACATTCAGTACTTC. Amino acids: CASSFRLRDTNIQYF. The chain employs TRBV12-3 or TRBV12-4 and TRBJ2-4; D is unclear. The ends were cut back, 3 bases at V and 7 bases at J, with 16 bases in the middle. The CDR3 totals 15 residues.

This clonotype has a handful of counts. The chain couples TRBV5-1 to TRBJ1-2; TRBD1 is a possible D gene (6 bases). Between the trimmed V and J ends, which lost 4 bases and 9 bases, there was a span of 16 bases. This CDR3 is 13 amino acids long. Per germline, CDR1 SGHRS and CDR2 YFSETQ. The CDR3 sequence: CASSQEQGSSYTF. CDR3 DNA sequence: TGCGCCAGCAGCCAGGAGCAGGGGTCAAGCTACACCTTC.

CDR3 sequence (DNA): TGTGCCAGCAGCTTCGGACTAGCGGGAAGGGGCACAGATACGCAGTATTTT. Protein: CASSFGLAGRGTDTQYF. The chain joins TRBV11-2 to TRBJ2-3, with 12 bases fitting TRBD2. The junction had 5 bases not matched to a gene; V was cut back by 3 bases and J by 1 base. CDR3 length: 17 amino acids. The germline CDR1 and CDR2 sequences are SGHAT and FQNNGV.

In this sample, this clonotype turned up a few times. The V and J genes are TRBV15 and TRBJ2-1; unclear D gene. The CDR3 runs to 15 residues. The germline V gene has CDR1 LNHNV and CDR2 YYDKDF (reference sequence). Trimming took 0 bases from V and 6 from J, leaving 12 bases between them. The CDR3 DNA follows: TGTGCCACCAGCAGAGAGGTCCTCCCCCCCAATGAGCAGTTCTTC. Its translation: CATSREVLPPNEQFF.

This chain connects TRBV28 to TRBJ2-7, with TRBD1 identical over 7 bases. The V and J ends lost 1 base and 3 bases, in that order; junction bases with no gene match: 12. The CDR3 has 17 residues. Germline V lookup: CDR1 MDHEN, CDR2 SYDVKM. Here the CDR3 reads CASSLSYMTGKNYEQYF. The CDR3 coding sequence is TGTGCCAGCAGTTTATCCTATATGACAGGGAAAAACTACGAGCAGTACTTC.

The CDR3, as DNA: TGTGCCAGCAGTCCCCGGGGGGGAGTCGGGGAGCTGTTTTTT. Amino acids: CASSPRGGVGELFF. This chain joins TRBV12-3 or TRBV12-4 and TRBJ2-2; 8 nucleotides agree with TRBD2. Trimming took 5 bases from V and 7 from J; bases not matched to a gene: 6. The CDR3 runs 14 residues.